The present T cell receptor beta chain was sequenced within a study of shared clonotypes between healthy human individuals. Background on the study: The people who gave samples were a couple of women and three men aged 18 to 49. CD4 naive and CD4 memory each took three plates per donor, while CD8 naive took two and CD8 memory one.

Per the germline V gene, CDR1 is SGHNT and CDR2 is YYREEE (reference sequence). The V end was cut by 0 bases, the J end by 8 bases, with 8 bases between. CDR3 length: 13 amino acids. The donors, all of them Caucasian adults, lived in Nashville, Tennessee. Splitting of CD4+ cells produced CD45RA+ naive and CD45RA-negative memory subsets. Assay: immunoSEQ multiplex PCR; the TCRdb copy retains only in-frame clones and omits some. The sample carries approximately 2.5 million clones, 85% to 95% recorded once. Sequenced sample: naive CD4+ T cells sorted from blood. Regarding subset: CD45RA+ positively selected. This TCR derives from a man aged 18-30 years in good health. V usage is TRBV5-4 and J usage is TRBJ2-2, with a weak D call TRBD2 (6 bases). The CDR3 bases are TGTGCCAGCAGCTTGGGTAGCGGAGGGGAGCTGTTTTTT. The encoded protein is CASSLGSGGELFF.